Detailed here is one T cell receptor (beta chain). The antigen remains unidentified. This record comes from a study of graft-versus-host responses after intestinal transplantation. As for the study in general: Anti-thymocyte globulin induction preceded roughly 3 years of tacrolimus and steroid maintenance in all recipients.

V was clipped by 5 bases and J by 3 bases; unmatched bases: 4. Germline CDR1 reads LNHDA; CDR2 reads SQIVND (reference sequence). CDR3 length: 15 residues. Study findings and constraints: Present in recipient marrow, GvH clones included some that appeared first in ileum or blood. Early post-transplant falls in HvG clones accompanied the peak levels of circulating GvH clones.

Assay used: immunoSEQ multiplex PCR; TCRdb lists only in-frame clones, some missing. The data show some 86,000 clones, 75% to 95% seen once. Source: unstimulated CD4+ T cells sorted from spleen or lymph node cells, taken before intestinal transplant. The receptor comes from a human donor who received an intestinal transplant. The chain joins TRBV19 to TRBJ2-7; the match to TRBD2 covers 13 bases. CDR3 sequence: CASSSLAGGIYEQYF. The CDR3, as DNA: TGTGCCAGTAGTTCACTAGCGGGAGGGATCTACGAGCAGTACTTC. The full variable domain, with the rest looked up from reference TRBV19 and TRBJ2-7, is DGGITQSPKYLFRKEGQNVTLSCEQNLNHDAMYWYRQDPGQGLRLIYYSQIVNDFQKGDIAEGYSVSREKKESFPLTVTSAQKNPTAFYLCASSSLAGGIYEQYFGPGTRLTVT.